This is a list of T cell receptor beta chains from one sample in a study of blood T cell repertoires in COVID-19. The assay was immunoSEQ multiplex PCR, and TCRdb's table has in-frame clones only and misses some. The data hold 430,000 or so clones, with approximately 90% observed a single time. The sequenced sample was PBMCs or T cells enriched from blood (not recorded which). These receptor sequences come from a woman between 35 and 50 years old who had recovered from COVID-19. Each CDR3 is given with its conserved first and last residue. A D gene is named only where the DNA matches it firmly. Clone size is stated in some rows and not others, as once, few, many or a class when expanded.

NA	NA	TRBJ1-3	TRBV30	CAWSVRGTLSGNTIYF	TGTGCCTGGAGTGTACGTGGGACACTCTCTGGAAACACCATATATTTT
NA	TRBD2	TRBJ2-2	TRBV6-4	CASSRLAGGPSNTGELFF	TGTGCCAGCAGCCGACTAGCGGGAGGGCCCTCGAACACCGGGGAGCTGTTTTTT
NA	NA	TRBJ1-5	TRBV7-4	CASSLHGQTLSNQPQHF	TGTGCCAGCAGCCTACATGGACAGACTTTGAGCAATCAGCCCCAGCATTTT
once	TRBD2	TRBJ2-3	TRBV6-5	CASSYVAGGEDTQYF	TGTGCCAGCAGTTACGTAGCGGGAGGTGAAGATACGCAGTATTTT
NA	NA	TRBJ1-3	TRBV12-5	CASGPLTRSGNTIYF	TGTGCTAGTGGTCCCCTGACACGCTCTGGAAACACCATATATTTT
once	TRBD2	TRBJ2-7	TRBV6-2/TRBV6-3	CASSYGGAGDGEQYF	TGTGCCAGCAGTTACGGCGGGGCGGGAGACGGCGAGCAGTACTTC
NA	TRBD1	TRBJ1-2	TRBV5-1	CASSLDRGPVGYTF	TGCGCCAGCAGCTTAGACAGGGGGCCTGTTGGCTACACCTTC
NA	TRBD1	TRBJ2-3	TRBV6-2/TRBV6-3	CASSNTGGNTDTQYF	TGTGCCAGCAGCAATACAGGGGGCAACACAGATACGCAGTATTTT
NA	NA	TRBJ2-7	TRBV6-5	CASSSQGNYEQYF	TGTGCCAGCAGTAGTCAGGGGAACTACGAGCAGTACTTC
NA	NA	TRBJ1-1	TRBV19	CASSIKGSDTEAFF	TGTGCCAGTAGTATTAAGGGGTCGGACACTGAAGCTTTCTTT
NA	NA	TRBJ1-1	TRBV25-1	CASSGGTLGAFF	TGTGCCAGCAGTGGGGGGACATTAGGAGCTTTCTTT
NA	TRBD2	TRBJ2-1	TRBV11-3	CASRPRLAGGGQFF	TGTGCCAGCAGACCTAGACTAGCGGGAGGGGGGCAGTTCTTC
NA	TRBD2	TRBJ2-7	TRBV30	CAGGTSGTRRYEQYF	TGTGCCGGCGGGACTAGCGGGACCCGTCGCTACGAGCAGTACTTC
NA	NA	TRBJ1-2	TRBV12-5	CASAVQDYGYTF	TGTGCTAGTGCCGTACAGGACTATGGCTACACCTTC
NA	NA	TRBJ1-4	TRBV4-1	CASSAQEKLANEKLFF	TGCGCCAGCAGCGCACAGGAGAAATTGGCTAATGAAAAACTGTTTTTT
NA	NA	TRBJ2-3	TRBV7-2	CASSLVWRADTQYF	TGTGCCAGCAGCTTAGTATGGCGGGCAGATACGCAGTATTTT
NA	NA	TRBJ1-5	TRBV4-3	CASSQAYNSNQPQHF	TGCGCCAGCAGCCAAGCCTATAATAGCAATCAGCCCCAGCATTTT
NA	NA	TRBJ1-5	TRBV11-2	CASSLSGNQPQHF	TGTGCCAGCAGCTTAAGCGGCAATCAGCCCCAGCATTTT
once	TRBD1	TRBJ1-5	TRBV19	CASSRDRAQNQPQHF	TGTGCCAGTAGTAGGGACAGGGCTCAAAATCAGCCCCAGCATTTT
once	TRBD2	TRBJ2-1	TRBV11-3	CASSNPRLAAYNEQFF	TGTGCCAGCAGCAACCCTAGGCTAGCGGCATACAATGAGCAGTTCTTC
NA	NA	TRBJ2-1	TRBV19	CASSRSGYNEQFF	TGTGCCAGTAGTAGGTCAGGGTACAATGAGCAGTTCTTC
NA	NA	TRBJ1-2	TRBV7-9	CASSRTDNYGYTF	TGTGCCAGCAGCCGGACAGACAACTATGGCTACACCTTC
NA	TRBD2	TRBJ2-7	TRBV7-2	CASSLFPSGISGEQYF	TGTGCCAGCAGCTTATTTCCTAGCGGGATCTCAGGCGAGCAGTACTTC
NA	NA	TRBJ2-1	TRBV27	CASSFGAGEVLNEQFF	TGTGCCAGCAGTTTCGGGGCAGGGGAAGTCTTAAATGAGCAGTTCTTC
NA	NA	TRBJ2-7	TRBV5-5	CASSPRPRDTVLYEQYF	TGTGCCAGCAGCCCTCGGCCCCGGGACACAGTCCTCTACGAGCAGTACTTC
NA	TRBD1	TRBJ1-5	TRBV19	CASSIEPPGTASNQPQHF	TGTGCCAGTAGTATAGAACCCCCTGGGACAGCTAGCAATCAGCCCCAGCATTTT
NA	NA	TRBJ1-5	TRBV30	CAWNLQGRNQPQHF	TGTGCCTGGAATCTCCAGGGGCGCAATCAGCCCCAGCATTTT
few	TRBD1	TRBJ1-4	TRBV5-4	CASSLARQGAGEKLFF	TGTGCCAGCAGCTTGGCCCGACAGGGGGCGGGTGAAAAACTGTTTTTT
NA	TRBD1	TRBJ1-5	TRBV19	CASSIRTGVSNQPQHF	TGTGCCAGTAGTATAAGGACAGGGGTTAGCAATCAGCCCCAGCATTTT